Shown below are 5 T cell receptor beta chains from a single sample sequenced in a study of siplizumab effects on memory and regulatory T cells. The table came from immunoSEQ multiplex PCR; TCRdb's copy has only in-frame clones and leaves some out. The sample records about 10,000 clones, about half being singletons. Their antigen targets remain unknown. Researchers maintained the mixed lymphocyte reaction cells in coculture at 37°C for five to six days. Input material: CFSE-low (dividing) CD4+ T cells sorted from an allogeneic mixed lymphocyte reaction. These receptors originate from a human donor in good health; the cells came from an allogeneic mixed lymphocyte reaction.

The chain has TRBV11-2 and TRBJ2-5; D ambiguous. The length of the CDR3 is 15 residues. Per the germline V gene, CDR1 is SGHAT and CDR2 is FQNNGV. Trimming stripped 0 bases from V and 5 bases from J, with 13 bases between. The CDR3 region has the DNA TGTGCCAGCAGCTTAGACGGGCACCAATGGGAGACCCAGTACTTC. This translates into CASSLDGHQWETQYF. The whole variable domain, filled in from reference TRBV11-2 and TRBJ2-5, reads EAGVAQSPRYKIIEKRQSVAFWCNPISGHATLYWYQQILGQGPKLLIQFQNNGVVDDSQLPKDRFSAERLKGVDSTLKIQPAKLEDSAVYLCASSLDGHQWETQYFGPGTRLLVL.

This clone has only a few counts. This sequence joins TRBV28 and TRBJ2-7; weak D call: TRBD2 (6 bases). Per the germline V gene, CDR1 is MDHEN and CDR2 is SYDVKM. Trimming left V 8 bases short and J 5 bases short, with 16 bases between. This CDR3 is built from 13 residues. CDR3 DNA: TGTGCCAGCTATCGGGAGAATGACGACGAGCAGTACTTC. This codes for CASYRENDDEQYF.

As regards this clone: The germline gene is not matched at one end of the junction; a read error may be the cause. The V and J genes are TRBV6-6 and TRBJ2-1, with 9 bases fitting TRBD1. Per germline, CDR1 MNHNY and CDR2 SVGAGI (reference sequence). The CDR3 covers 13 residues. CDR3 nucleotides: TGTGCCAGCAGTCCGGGACAGGGTTTGAGTCAAGTCTTC. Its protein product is CASSPGQGLSQVF.

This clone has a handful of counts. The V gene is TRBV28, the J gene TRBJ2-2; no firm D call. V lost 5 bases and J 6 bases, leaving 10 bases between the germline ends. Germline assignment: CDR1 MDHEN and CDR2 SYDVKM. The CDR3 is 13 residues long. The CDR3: CASSTLGPGELFF. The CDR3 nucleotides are TGTGCCAGCAGTACCCTAGGCCCCGGGGAGCTGTTTTTT.

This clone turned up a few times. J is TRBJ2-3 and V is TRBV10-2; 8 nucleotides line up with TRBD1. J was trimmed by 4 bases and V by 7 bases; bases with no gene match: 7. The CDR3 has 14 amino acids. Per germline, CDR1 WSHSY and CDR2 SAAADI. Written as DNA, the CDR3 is TGCGCCAGCAACGGGACAGGTCTTCCAGATACGCAGTATTTT. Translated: CASNGTGLPDTQYF.